This TCR beta chain was obtained from a study of response to subunit inactivated influenza vaccine. The study's findings and limits: It was suggested by the authors that few new T cells are recruited by each seasonal influenza vaccination.

This clonotype appeared a few times. Its antigen is not identified. This CDR3 has 18 amino acids. Trimming removed 2 bases from V and 7 bases from J; junction bases left unmatched: 15. Germline V gives CDR1 MNHEY, CDR2 SVGEGT. TCRdb recomputed calls from the RT-PCR reads with MiXCR, one row per CDR3 protein. The sample lists approximately 530,000 distinct CDR3 sequences, under 15% occurring once. This rearrangement joins TRBV6-2 or TRBV6-3 to TRBJ2-1; the match to TRBD2 covers 9 bases. The sample consisted of PBMCs from blood, taken around seven weeks after vaccination. This receptor was obtained from a man aged 45-60 years who received an inactivated influenza vaccine. The CDR3 is CASSYTHPPAGGQNEQFF. The CDR3 nucleotides read TGTGCCAGCAGTTACACACACCCCCCAGCGGGAGGACAAAATGAGCAGTTCTTC.